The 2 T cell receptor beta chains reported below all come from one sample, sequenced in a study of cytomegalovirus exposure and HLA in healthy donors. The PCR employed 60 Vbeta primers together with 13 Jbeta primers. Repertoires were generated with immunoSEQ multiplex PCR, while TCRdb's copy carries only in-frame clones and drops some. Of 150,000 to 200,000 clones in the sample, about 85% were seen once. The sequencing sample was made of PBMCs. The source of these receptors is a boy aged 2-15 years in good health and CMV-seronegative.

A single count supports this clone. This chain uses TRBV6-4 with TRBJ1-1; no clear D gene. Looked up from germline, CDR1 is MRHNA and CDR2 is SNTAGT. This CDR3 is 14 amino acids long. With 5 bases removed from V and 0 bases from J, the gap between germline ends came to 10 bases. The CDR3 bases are TGTGCCAGCAGTCCAACAGCTTTGAACACTGAAGCTTTCTTT. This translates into CASSPTALNTEAFF.

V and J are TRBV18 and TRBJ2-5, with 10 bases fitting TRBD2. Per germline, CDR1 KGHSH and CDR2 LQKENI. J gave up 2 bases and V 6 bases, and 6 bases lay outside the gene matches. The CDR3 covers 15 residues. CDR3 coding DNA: TGTGCCAGCTCCTCGGGACTAGCGACGCAAGAGACCCAGTACTTC. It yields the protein CASSSGLATQETQYF. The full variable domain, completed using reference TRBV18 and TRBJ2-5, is NAGVMQNPRHLVRRRGQEARLRCSPMKGHSHVYWYRQLPEEGLKFMVYLQKENIIDESGMPKERFSAEFPKEGPSILRIQQVVRGDSAAYFCASSSGLATQETQYFGPGTRLLVL.